This T cell receptor beta chain is drawn from a study of spatial heterogeneity in lung cancer. Study-level information: The study observed each unique TCR and UMI combination more than ten times on average in raw reads.

Study-wide results and limits: Higher tumor mutation counts went along with higher counts of expanded intratumoral alpha and beta TCRs. Alpha and beta chain coverage of tumor T cells was estimated at about 6.5% and 14%, respectively.

One entry per CDR3 protein, called by TCRdb with MiXCR from the 5' RACE reads. This sample has more than 25,000 distinct CDR3 sequences; around 7.5% occur once, and the top ten carry approximately 23%. The time point denotes: sample taken at primary tumor resection. The CDR3 sequence is 14 residues long. Trimming left V 5 bases short and J 6 bases short, with 16 bases between. CDR1 and CDR2 from the germline V gene are MNHNY and SVGAGI (reference sequence). About this clonotype itself: The antigen is undetermined.

The chain carries TRBV6-6 and TRBJ1-2, with D possibly being TRBD1 (6 bases). The TCR originated in a male donor with early-stage non-small cell lung cancer. The sample here was lung tumor tissue, taken at surgery. The CDR3, as DNA: TGTGCCAGCAGTCAACAGGGTTTGTACAATGGCTACACCTTC. Translated: CASSQQGLYNGYTF.